By frequency in the sample, the clone carrying this T cell receptor (beta chain) is medium-sized. The antigen is undetermined. The CDR3 totals 16 residues. Germline values: CDR1 SGHDT, CDR2 YYEEEE. Trimming removed 2 bases at V and 2 bases at J, with 15 bases between. The data belong to a study of CD8+ T cells in alopecia areata. Whole-study findings and limits: For lesional scalp, especially alopecia totalis/universalis, clonality was higher than in normal scalp.

Collection of lesional scalp punch biopsies and peripheral blood was performed in alopecia areata patients. Sequencing templates came from extracted RNA that was reverse transcribed into cDNA. Produced via immunoSEQ multiplex PCR; TCRdb's table is partial and in-frame only. The sample yields 110,000 to 150,000 clones, under 60% seen once. The rearrangement links TRBV5-6 to TRBJ2-3; maybe TRBD1 (5 bases). This sequence was found in a human donor with alopecia areata. The sequences come from CD4+ T cells sorted from blood, collected at week 0. The CDR3 sequence: CASSLRNTGVTDTQYF. The DNA of the CDR3 is TGTGCCAGCAGCTTACGGAACACAGGAGTCACAGATACGCAGTATTTT.